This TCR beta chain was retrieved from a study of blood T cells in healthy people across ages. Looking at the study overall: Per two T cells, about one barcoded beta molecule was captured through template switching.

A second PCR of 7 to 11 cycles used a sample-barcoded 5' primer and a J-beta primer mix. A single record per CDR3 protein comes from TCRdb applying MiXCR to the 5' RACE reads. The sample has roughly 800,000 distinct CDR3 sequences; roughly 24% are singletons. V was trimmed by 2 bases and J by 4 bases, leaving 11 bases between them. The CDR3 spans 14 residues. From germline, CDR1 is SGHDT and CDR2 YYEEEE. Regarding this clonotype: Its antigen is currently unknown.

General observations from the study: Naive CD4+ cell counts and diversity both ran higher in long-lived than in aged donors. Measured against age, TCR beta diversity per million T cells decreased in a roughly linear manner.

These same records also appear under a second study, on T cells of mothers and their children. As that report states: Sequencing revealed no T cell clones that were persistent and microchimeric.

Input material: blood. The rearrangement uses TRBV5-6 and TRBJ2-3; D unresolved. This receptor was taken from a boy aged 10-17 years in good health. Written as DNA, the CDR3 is TGTGCCAGCAGCTTTAGAAGCCTCTCAGATACGCAGTATTTT. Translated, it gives CASSFRSLSDTQYF. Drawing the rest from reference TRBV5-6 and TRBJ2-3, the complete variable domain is DAGVTQSPTHLIKTRGQQVTLRCSPKSGHDTVSWYQQALGQGPQFIFQYYEEEERQRGNFPDRFSGHQFPNYSSELNVNALLLGDSALYLCASSFRSLSDTQYFGPGTRLTVL.